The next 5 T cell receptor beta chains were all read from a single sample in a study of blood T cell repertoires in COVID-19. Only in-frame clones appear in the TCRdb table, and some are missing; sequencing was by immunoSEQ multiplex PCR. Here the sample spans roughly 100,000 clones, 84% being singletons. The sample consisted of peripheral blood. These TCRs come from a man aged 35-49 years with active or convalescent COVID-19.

The CDR3 protein is CASSIGYRVSTEAFF. CDR3 sequence (DNA): TGTGCCAGTAGTATAGGATACAGGGTTTCCACTGAAGCTTTCTTT. The chain couples TRBV19 to TRBJ1-1, with D perhaps matching TRBD1 (6 bases). The CDR3 contains 15 residues. Germline V CDR1 and CDR2: LNHDA, SQIVND (reference sequence). Trimming removed 1 base from V and 4 bases from J, with 13 bases in between.

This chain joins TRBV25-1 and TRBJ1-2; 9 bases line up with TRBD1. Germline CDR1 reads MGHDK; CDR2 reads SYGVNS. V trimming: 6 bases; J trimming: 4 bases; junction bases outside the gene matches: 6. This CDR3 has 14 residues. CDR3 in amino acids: CASRTGGRGYGYTF. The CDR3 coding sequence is TGTGCCAGCAGAACAGGGGGCCGGGGCTATGGCTACACCTTC.

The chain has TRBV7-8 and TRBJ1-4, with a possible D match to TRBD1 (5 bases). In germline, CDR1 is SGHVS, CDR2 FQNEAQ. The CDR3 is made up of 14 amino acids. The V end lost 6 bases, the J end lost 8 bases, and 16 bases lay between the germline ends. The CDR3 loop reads CASRFRGIGEKLFF. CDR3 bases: TGTGCCAGCAGGTTTCGGGGGATAGGCGAAAAACTGTTTTTT. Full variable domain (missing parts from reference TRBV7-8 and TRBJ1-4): GAGVSQSPRYKVAKRGQDVALRCDPISGHVSLFWYQQALGQGPEFLTYFQNEAQLDKSGLPSDRFFAERPEGSVSTLKIQRTQQEDSAVYLCASRFRGIGEKLFFGSGTQLSVL.

The CDR3 protein is CASSQELAGEQFF. CDR3 nucleotides: TGTGCCAGCAGCCAAGAATTGGCGGGAGAGCAGTTCTTC. The chain combines TRBV3-1 (or the pseudogene TRBV3-2) with TRBJ2-1; D perhaps matches TRBD2 (6 bases). Trimming removed 0 bases at V and 10 bases at J, with 10 bases between. Germline lookup yields CDR1 LGHDT and CDR2 YNNKEL (reference sequence). The CDR3 consists of 13 residues.

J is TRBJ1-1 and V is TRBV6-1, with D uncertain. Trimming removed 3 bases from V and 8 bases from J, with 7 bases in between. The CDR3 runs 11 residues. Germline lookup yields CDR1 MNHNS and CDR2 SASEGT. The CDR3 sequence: CASSDRLEAFF. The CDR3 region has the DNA TGTGCCAGCAGTGATCGGTTGGAAGCTTTCTTT.